This T cell receptor beta chain was observed in a study of CD8 T cells in ankylosing spondylitis. Whole-study findings and limits: Disease-linked clones were reportedly significantly enriched in matched ankylosing spondylitis synovial fluid. The authors found the disease-linked clones to be CD8+ and relatively rare in peripheral blood. Reactive arthritis synovial fluid and blood previously showed some of these motif variants.

By quantitative 5'-RACE with molecular barcodes, the TCR beta libraries were made. TCRdb independently ran MiXCR on the 5' RACE reads; one entry per CDR3 protein. Of about 220,000 distinct CDR3 sequences listed, roughly 26% are singletons. About this clonotype itself: The antigen is undetermined.

CDR1 and CDR2 from the germline V gene are DFQATT and SNEGSKA (reference sequence). The CDR3 is 16 amino acids. Trimming stripped 0 bases from V and 3 bases from J, with 15 bases between. The sequence came from a male donor with ankylosing spondylitis or in good health (not recorded which). The V and J genes are TRBV20-1 and TRBJ1-5; D is perhaps TRBD1 (5 bases). The sequenced material came from blood, either unsorted or a sorted T cell fraction (not recorded which). CDR3 loop: CSARDIGTDYNQPQHF. CDR3 nucleotide sequence: TGCAGTGCTAGAGATATCGGGACCGACTACAATCAGCCCCAGCATTTT.